This TCR beta chain was sequenced in a study of blood T cell repertoires in COVID-19. Overall study: Italy, Spain and the United States were the sources of the convalescent and acute COVID-19 samples. The cDNA or gDNA used as material had been derived from T cells, B-cell-depleted T cells, or PBMCs.

As handled by the study authors: Cell counts per sample came from amplifying reference gene primers. Data came from immunoSEQ multiplex PCR; TCRdb stores just in-frame clones and leaves some out. V and J calls and clone size are given by that table; D and trimming were obtained from the DNA. The sample yields some 200,000 clones, approximately 80% seen once. Trimming took off 0 bases at V and 8 bases at J, with 15 bases between the two ends. Germline CDR1 and CDR2: SGDLS and YYNGEE. The CDR3 length is 15 residues. What was sequenced was peripheral blood. The receptor was derived from a woman in her thirties or forties who had recovered from COVID-19. The rearrangement joins TRBV9 to TRBJ2-1, with D perhaps matching TRBD1 (5 bases). The chain's CDR3 is CASSVEGLGAHEQFF. As DNA, the CDR3 is TGTGCCAGCAGCGTAGAGGGTCTAGGGGCCCATGAGCAGTTCTTC. The entire variable domain, with the rest obtained from reference TRBV9 and TRBJ2-1, is as follows: DSGVTQTPKHLITATGQRVTLRCSPRSGDLSVYWYQQSLDQGLQFLIQYYNGEERAKGNILERFSAQQFPDLHSELNLSSLELGDSALYFCASSVEGLGAHEQFFGPGTRLTVL.